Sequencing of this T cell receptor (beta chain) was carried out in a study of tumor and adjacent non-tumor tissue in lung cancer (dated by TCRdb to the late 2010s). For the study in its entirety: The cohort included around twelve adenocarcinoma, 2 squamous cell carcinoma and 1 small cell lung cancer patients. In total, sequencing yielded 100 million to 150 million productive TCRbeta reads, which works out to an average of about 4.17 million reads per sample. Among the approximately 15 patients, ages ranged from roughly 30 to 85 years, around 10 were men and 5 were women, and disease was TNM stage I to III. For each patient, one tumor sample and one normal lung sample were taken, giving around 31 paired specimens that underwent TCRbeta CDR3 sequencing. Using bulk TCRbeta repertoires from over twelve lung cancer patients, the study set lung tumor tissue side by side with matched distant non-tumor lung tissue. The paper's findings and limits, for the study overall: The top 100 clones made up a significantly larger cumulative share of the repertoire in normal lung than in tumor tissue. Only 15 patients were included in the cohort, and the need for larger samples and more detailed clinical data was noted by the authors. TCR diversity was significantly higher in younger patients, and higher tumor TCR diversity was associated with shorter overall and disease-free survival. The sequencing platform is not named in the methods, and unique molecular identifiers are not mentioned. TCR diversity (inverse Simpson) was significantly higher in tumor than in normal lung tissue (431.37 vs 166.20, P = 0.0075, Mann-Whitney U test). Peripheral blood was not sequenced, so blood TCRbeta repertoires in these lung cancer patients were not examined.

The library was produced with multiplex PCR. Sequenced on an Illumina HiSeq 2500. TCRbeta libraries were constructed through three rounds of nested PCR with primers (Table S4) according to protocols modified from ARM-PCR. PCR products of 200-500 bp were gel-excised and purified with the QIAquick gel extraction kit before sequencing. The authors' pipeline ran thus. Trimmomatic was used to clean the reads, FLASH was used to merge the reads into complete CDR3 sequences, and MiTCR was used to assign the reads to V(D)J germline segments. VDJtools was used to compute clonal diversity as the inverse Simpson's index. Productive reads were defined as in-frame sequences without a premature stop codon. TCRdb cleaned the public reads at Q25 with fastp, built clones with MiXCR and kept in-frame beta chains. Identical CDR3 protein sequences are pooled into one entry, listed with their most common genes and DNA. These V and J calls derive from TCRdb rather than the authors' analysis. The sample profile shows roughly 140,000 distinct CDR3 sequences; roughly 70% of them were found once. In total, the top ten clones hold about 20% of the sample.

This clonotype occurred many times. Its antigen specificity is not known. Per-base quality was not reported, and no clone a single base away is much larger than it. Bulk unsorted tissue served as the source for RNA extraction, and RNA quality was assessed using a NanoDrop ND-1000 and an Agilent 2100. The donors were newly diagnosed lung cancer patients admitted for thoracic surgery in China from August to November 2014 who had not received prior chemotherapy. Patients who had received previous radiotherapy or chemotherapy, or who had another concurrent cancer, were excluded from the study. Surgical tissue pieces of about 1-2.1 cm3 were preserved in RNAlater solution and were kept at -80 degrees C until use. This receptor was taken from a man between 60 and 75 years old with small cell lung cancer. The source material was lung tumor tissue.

The bases read TGTGCCAGCAGCCATAGGGGGGACAGGGCCCTCTCTGGGGCCAACGTCCTGACTTTC. This translates into CASSHRGDRALSGANVLTF. The sequence is built from TRBV6-6 and TRBJ2-6; TRBD1 aligns with 9 central bases. The germline V gene (reference sequence) yields MNHNY for CDR1 and SVGAGI for CDR2. V loses 6 bases at its end and J loses 0 bases; junction bases beyond the gene matches: 12. Including cysteine and phenylalanine, the CDR3 has 19 amino acids. Solely the CDR3 DNA is kept, with 57 bases framed from the first base.